The T cell receptor beta chain described here comes from a study of metastatic and nonmetastatic thyroid tumors. As for the study in general: Both malignant and benign thyroid patients supplied peripheral blood and tumor or nodule tissue samples, across which the repertoires of these patients were then compared.

After removal of 6 bases from V and 4 bases from J, the junction contained 9 bases not matched to a gene. CDR1 SNHLY and CDR2 FYNNEI come from the germline V gene. The CDR3 loop spans 15 amino acids. Per the original methods: A classifier for distant metastasis in papillary thyroid cancer was constructed using CDR3 differences observed across clinicopathological groups. TCRdb re-called the PCR reads through MiXCR. The V and J calls were not made by the authors but by TCRdb's processing. The sample consists of about 50,000 clones, 20% of them appearing once. Whole-study results and caveats: A significant increase in TCR beta diversity was reportedly seen in malignant thyroid tumors relative to benign nodules, in blood and tumor.

Nobody among the patients had been given any treatment before thyroid surgery. This clone was seen repeatedly, ten times or more. The target antigen is unknown. Sequencing was performed on blood. V and J are TRBV2 and TRBJ2-1, with TRBD2 identical over 7 bases. The sequence derives from a female donor with papillary thyroid cancer or a benign thyroid nodule (not recorded which). Some clones in this sample may be carry-over from other donors' samples. In DNA form, the CDR3 reads TGTGCCAGCAGCCCAGCGGGACTAAAATACAATGAGCAGTTCTTC. The encoded protein is CASSPAGLKYNEQFF. The full variable domain, rest sourced from reference TRBV2 and TRBJ2-1, is EPEVTQTPSHQVTQMGQEVILRCVPISNHLYFYWYRQILGQKVEFLVSFYNNEISEKSEIFDDQFSVERPDGSNFTLKIRSTKLEDSAMYFCASSPAGLKYNEQFFGPGTRLTVL.